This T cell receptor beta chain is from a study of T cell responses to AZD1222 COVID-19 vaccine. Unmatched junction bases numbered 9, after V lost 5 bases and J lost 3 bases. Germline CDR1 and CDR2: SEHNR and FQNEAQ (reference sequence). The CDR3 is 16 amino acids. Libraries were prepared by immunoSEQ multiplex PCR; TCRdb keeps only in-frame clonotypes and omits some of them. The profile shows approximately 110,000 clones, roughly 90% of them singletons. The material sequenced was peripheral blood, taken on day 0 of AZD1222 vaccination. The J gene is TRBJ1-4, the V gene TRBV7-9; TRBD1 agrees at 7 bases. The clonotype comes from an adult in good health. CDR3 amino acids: CASSRLPTGSNEKLFF. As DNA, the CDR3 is TGTGCCAGCAGCCGCTTGCCGACAGGGTCTAATGAAAAACTGTTTTTT.